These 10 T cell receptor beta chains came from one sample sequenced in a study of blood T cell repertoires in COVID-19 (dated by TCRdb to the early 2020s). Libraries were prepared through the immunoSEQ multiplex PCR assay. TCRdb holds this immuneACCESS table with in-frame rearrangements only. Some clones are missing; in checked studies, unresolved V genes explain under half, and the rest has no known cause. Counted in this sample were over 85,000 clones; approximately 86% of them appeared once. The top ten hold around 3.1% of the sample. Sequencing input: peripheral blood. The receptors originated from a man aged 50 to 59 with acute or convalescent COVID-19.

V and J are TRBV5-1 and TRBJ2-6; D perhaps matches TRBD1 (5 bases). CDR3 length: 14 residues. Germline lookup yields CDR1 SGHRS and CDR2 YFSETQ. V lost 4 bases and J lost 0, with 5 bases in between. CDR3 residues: CASSGHSGANVLTF. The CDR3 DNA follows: TGCGCCAGCAGCGGACACTCTGGGGCCAACGTCCTGACTTTC.

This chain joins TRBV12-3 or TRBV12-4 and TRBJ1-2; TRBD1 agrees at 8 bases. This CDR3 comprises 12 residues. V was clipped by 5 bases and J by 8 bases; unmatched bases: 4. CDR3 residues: CASSTGQGGYTF. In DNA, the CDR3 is TGTGCCAGCAGTACCGGACAGGGAGGCTACACCTTC.

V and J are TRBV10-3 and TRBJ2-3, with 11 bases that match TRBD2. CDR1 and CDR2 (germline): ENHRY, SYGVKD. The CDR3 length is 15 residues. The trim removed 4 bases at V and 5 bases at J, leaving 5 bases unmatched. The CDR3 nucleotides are TGTGCCATCAGTGGTAGCGGGGGGGCCGGAGATACGCAGTATTTT. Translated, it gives CAISGSGGAGDTQYF.

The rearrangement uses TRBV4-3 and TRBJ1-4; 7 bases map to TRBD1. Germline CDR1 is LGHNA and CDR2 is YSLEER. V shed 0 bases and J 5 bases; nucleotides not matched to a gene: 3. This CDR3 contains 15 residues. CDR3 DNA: TGCGCCAGCAGCCAAGAGGACAGGAGGAATGAAAAACTGTTTTTT. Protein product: CASSQEDRRNEKLFF.

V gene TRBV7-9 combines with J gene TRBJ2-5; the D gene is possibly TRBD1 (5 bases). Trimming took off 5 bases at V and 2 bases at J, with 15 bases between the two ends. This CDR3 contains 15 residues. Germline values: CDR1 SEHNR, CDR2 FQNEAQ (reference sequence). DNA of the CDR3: TGTGCCAGCAGCCACGGGCAGGGCTTACAAGAGACCCAGTACTTC. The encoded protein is CASSHGQGLQETQYF.

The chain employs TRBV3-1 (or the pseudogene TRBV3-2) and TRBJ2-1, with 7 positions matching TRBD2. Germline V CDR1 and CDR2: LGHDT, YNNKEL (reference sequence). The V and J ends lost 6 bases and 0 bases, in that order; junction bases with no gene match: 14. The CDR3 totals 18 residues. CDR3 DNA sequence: TGTGCCAGCAGTCCCCTCCTAGCGGCCCTAAGCTCCTACAATGAGCAGTTCTTC. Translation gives CASSPLLAALSSYNEQFF.

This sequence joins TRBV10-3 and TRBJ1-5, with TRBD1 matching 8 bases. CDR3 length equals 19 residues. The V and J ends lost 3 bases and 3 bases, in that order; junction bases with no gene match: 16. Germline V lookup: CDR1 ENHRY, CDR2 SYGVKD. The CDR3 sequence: CAISDYIPPGQAINQPQHF. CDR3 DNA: TGTGCCATCAGTGATTACATTCCACCGGGACAGGCTATCAATCAGCCCCAGCATTTT.

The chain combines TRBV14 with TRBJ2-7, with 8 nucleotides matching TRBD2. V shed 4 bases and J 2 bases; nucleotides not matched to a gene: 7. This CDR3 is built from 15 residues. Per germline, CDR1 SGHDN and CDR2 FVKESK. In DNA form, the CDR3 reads TGTGCCAGCAGCCGGAAGCGGGAGAGCGCCTACGAGCAGTACTTC. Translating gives CASSRKRESAYEQYF.

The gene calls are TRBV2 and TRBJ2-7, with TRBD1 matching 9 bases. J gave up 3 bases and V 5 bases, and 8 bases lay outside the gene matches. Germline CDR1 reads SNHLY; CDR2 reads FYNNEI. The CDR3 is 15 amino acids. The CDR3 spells CASSSGDRANYEQYF. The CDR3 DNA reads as TGTGCCAGCAGTAGCGGGGACAGGGCTAACTACGAGCAGTACTTC.

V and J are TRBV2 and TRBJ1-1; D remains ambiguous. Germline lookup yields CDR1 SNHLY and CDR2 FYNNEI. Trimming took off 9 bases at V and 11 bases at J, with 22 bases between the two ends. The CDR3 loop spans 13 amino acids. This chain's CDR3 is CARKPVNEREAFF. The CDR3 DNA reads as TGTGCCAGAAAACCGGTTAATGAACGAGAGGCTTTCTTT.